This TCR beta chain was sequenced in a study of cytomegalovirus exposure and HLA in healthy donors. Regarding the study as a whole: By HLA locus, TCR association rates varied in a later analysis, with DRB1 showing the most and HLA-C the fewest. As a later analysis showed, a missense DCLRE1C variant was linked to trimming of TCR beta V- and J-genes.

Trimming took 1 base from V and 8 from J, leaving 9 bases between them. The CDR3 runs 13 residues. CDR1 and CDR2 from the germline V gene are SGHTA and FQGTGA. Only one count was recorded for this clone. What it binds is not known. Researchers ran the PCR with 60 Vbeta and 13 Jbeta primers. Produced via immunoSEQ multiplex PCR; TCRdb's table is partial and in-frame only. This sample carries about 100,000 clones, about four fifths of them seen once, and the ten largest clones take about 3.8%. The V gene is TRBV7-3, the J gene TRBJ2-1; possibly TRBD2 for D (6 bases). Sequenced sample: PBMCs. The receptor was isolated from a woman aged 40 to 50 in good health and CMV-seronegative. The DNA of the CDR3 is TGTGCCAGCAGCTTAAGCGGGGATCATGAGCAGTTCTTC. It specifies CASSLSGDHEQFF.